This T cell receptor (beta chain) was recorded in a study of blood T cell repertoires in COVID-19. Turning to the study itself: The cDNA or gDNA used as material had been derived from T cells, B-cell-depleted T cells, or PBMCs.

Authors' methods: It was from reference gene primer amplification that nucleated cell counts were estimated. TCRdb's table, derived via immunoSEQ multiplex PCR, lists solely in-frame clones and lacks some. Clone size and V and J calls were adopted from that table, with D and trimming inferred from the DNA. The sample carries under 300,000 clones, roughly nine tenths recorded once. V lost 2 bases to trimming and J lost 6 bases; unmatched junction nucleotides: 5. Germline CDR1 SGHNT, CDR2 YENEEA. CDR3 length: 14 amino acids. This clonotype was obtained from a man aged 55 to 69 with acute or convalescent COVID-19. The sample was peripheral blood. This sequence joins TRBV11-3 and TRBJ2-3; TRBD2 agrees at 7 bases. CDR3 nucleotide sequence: TGTGCCAGCAGCTTACTCGGGAGGCCTGATACGCAGTATTTT. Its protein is CASSLLGRPDTQYF.